This T cell receptor (beta chain) was profiled in a study of blood T cell repertoires in COVID-19. The wider study: The United States, Italy and Spain provided the acute and convalescent COVID-19 samples. The cDNA or gDNA used as material had been derived from T cells, B-cell-depleted T cells, or PBMCs.

V was trimmed by 2 bases and J by 1 base, leaving 11 bases between them. The length of the CDR3 is 15 residues. From germline, CDR1 is LGHNA and CDR2 YSLEER. The authors' processing: Quantification of nucleated cells was approximated via reference gene primer amplification. This table comes from immunoSEQ multiplex PCR, and its TCRdb copy is limited to in-frame clones, with some not included. V and J calls plus clone size are reproduced from that table; the DNA served to infer D and trimming. The data contain a few hundred thousand clones, around 84% of them singletons. The clonotype originates from a man in his fifties with active or convalescent COVID-19. This chain links TRBV4-3 with TRBJ2-5; D is perhaps TRBD2 (7 bases). The source material was peripheral blood. Here the CDR3 DNA reads TGCGCCAGCAGCCAATCCGGGGGGCCCCAAGAGACCCAGTACTTC. Its translation is CASSQSGGPQETQYF.